The 12 T cell receptor beta chains presented below share a single source sample, sequenced in a study of response to subunit inactivated influenza vaccine. TCRdb re-called the RT-PCR reads with MiXCR, one entry per CDR3 protein. This sample has about 830,000 distinct CDR3 sequences, with approximately 17% found just once. Material: PBMCs from blood, obtained 5 to 6 days after vaccination. The receptors stem from a middle-aged man who received an inactivated influenza vaccine.

This clonotype was picked up a small number of times. The chain links TRBV5-1 to TRBJ1-1; no clear D. Trimming stripped 3 bases from V and 0 bases from J, with 18 bases between. The CDR3 totals 17 residues. Per the germline V gene, CDR1 is SGHRS and CDR2 is YFSETQ. CDR3 bases: TGCGCCAGCAGCTCTTCCCGCGGGCAGCCCATGAACACTGAAGCTTTCTTT. It encodes CASSSSRGQPMNTEAFF.

V gene TRBV20-1 combines with J gene TRBJ2-7; no definite D call. CDR1 and CDR2 (germline): DFQATT, SNEGSKA (reference sequence). The CDR3 contains 13 residues. V was cut by 3 bases and J by 0 bases, with 9 bases left in between. CDR3 loop: CSASSVNSYEQYF. The CDR3 DNA is TGCAGTGCTAGCAGCGTAAACTCCTACGAGCAGTACTTC.

The sample holds a few counts of this clonotype. The chain couples TRBV24-1 to TRBJ1-2, with a possible D match to TRBD1 (5 bases). The germline CDR1 and CDR2 sequences are KGHDR and SFDVKD. The CDR3 has 12 residues. V gave up 10 bases and J gave up 4 bases, with 12 bases separating them. The CDR3 DNA follows: TGTGCCACACAATCGGACACCTATGGCTACACCTTC. Protein product: CATQSDTYGYTF.

The CDR3, as DNA: TGTGCCAGCAGCGTCGGACCACATCCCCAGAGCAATGAGCAGTTCTTC. It is translated as CASSVGPHPQSNEQFF. The chain employs TRBV9 and TRBJ2-1; D unresolved. Trimming removed 2 bases at V and 6 bases at J, with 18 bases between. The CDR3 spans 16 residues. Germline CDR1 is SGDLS and CDR2 is YYNGEE.

The chain couples TRBV20-1 to TRBJ2-3; the match to TRBD2 covers 13 bases. The CDR3 length is 16 residues. Unmatched junction bases numbered 8, after V lost 6 bases and J lost 2 bases. The germline CDR1 and CDR2 sequences are DFQATT and SNEGSKA (reference sequence). CDR3 coding DNA: TGCAGTGCCGTGGCCACTAGCGGGAGGGTCACAGATACGCAGTATTTT. It yields the protein CSAVATSGRVTDTQYF.

This chain uses TRBV11-1 with TRBJ1-2, with D possibly matching TRBD1 (5 bases). Germline loops: CDR1 SGHAT, CDR2 FQDESV (reference sequence). CDR3 length: 13 amino acids. V was pared by 5 bases and J by 7 bases, with 14 bases between. This chain's CDR3 is CASSLRGPGGYTF. The CDR3, as DNA: TGTGCCAGCAGCCTCCGGGGCCCGGGTGGCTACACCTTC.

The rearrangement uses TRBV18 and TRBJ1-1; maybe TRBD1 (6 bases). V was pared by 2 bases and J by 4 bases, with 8 bases between. CDR1 KGHSH and CDR2 LQKENI come from the germline V gene. This CDR3 is built from 13 residues. CDR3 amino acids: CASSPGGLTEAFF. In DNA form, the CDR3 reads TGTGCCAGCTCACCAGGGGGCCTCACTGAAGCTTTCTTT. Drawing the rest from reference TRBV18 and TRBJ1-1, the complete variable domain is NAGVMQNPRHLVRRRGQEARLRCSPMKGHSHVYWYRQLPEEGLKFMVYLQKENIIDESGMPKERFSAEFPKEGPSILRIQQVVRGDSAAYFCASSPGGLTEAFFGQGTRLTVV.

This clonotype was recorded many times. This sequence joins TRBV12-3 or TRBV12-4 and TRBJ2-1; D remains unclear. The CDR3 loop spans 14 amino acids. Deletions cut 7 bases from V and 9 bases from J, with 19 bases between. CDR3 loop: CASKSQGHYSEQFF. The CDR3 DNA reads as TGTGCCAGCAAATCCCAAGGCCACTATAGTGAGCAGTTCTTC.

The rearrangement links TRBV27 to TRBJ2-5; D might be TRBD2 (7 bases). Germline CDR1 MNHEY, CDR2 SMNVEV (reference sequence). Trimming removed 8 bases from V and 4 bases from J, with 23 bases in between. This CDR3 comprises 16 residues. The CDR3 coding sequence is TGTGCCAGCGCATCGACCCCGGGGGGCCGATTAGAGACCCAGTACTTC. Its protein product is CASASTPGGRLETQYF.

In its sample, this clonotype was seen a few times. The CDR3 DNA follows: TGTGCCAGCAGCGCCCGGACAGGGGGCGTGAATGAGCAGTTCTTC. This codes for CASSARTGGVNEQFF. The chain has TRBV7-2 and TRBJ2-1; 11 bases align to TRBD1. V was clipped by 5 bases and J by 7 bases; unmatched bases: 7. The CDR3 is 15 residues long. Germline V gene data show CDR1 as SGHTA and CDR2 as FQGNSA.

This chain links TRBV20-1 with TRBJ2-7; 7 positions match TRBD2. The V and J ends lost 4 bases and 3 bases, in that order; junction bases with no gene match: 6. This CDR3 is built from 13 residues. CDR1 DFQATT and CDR2 SNEGSKA come from the germline V gene (reference sequence). CDR3 in DNA: TGCAGTGCTACCAAGCGGGGAGGCTACGAGCAGTACTTC. This sequence encodes CSATKRGGYEQYF.

The rearrangement links TRBV5-6 to TRBJ2-1, with 8 bases lining up with TRBD1. CDR1 and CDR2 (germline): SGHDT, YYEEEE. The CDR3 length is 18 residues. With 0 bases clipped from V and 5 bases from J, the junction kept 13 bases outside the gene matches. CDR3 loop: CASSLVARQGIFDNEQFF. The CDR3 DNA is TGTGCCAGCAGCTTGGTGGCCAGACAGGGGATTTTCGACAATGAGCAGTTCTTC.